Reported below is one T cell receptor (beta chain). Its cognate antigen is unknown. These data are taken from a study of cytomegalovirus exposure and HLA in healthy donors. Primers for the PCR totalled 60 Vbeta and 13 Jbeta. In the source study's methods: A follow-up analysis tallied about 80 million unique TCR beta chains, approximately 10 million shared. Produced via immunoSEQ multiplex PCR; TCRdb's table is partial and in-frame only. The V and J calls and clone size are taken from that table; D and trimming were inferred from the DNA. The table records 150,000 to 180,000 clones, about 68% of them present only once. General study findings and limits: With further analysis later on, most CMV-associated TCR beta chains appeared HLA-restricted. Both high specificity and high sensitivity reportedly marked the classifier's diagnosis of cytomegalovirus status.

The ends lost 4 bases at V and 7 bases at J; junction bases unmatched: 21. CDR3 size: 20 residues. The V gene's germline CDR1 is PRHDT and CDR2 FYEKMQ (reference sequence). Healthy donors of bone marrow made up the group. The sample was PBMCs. The chain joins TRBV13 to TRBJ2-5; 13 bases fit TRBD2. The sequence came from a man aged 25-40 years in good health and CMV-seronegative. In DNA form, the CDR3 reads TGTGCCAGCAGCTCTACAGACCTACTAGCGGGGGGGACTGAAGCAAGGACCCAGTACTTC. Translation gives CASSSTDLLAGGTEARTQYF. Filled out from reference TRBV13 and TRBJ2-5, the complete variable domain reads AAGVIQSPRHLIKEKRETATLKCYPIPRHDTVYWYQQGPGQDPQFLISFYEKMQSDKGSIPDRFSAQQFSDYHSELNMSSLELGDSALYFCASSSTDLLAGGTEARTQYFGPGTRLLVL.